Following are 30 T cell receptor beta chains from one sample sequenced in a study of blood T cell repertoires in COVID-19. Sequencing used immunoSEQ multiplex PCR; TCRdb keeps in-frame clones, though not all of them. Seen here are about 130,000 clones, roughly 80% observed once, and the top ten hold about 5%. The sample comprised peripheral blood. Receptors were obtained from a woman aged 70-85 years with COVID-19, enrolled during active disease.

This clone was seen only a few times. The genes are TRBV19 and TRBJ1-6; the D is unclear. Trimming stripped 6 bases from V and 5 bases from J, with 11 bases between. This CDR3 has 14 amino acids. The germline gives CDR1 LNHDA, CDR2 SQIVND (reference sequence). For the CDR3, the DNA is TGTGCCAGTAGGAGGGCCAGTGATAATTCACCCCTCCACTTT. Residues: CASRRASDNSPLHF.

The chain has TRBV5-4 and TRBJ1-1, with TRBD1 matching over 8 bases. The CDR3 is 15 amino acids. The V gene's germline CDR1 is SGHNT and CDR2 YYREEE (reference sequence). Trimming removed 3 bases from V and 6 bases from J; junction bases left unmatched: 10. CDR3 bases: TGTGCCAGCAGCTCTCCTACGCCAGGGGGCTCTGAAGCTTTCTTT. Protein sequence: CASSSPTPGGSEAFF. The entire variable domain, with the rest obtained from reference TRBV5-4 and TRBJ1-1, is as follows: ETGVTQSPTHLIKTRGQQVTLRCSSQSGHNTVSWYQQALGQGPQFIFQYYREEENGRGNFPPRFSGLQFPNYSSELNVNALELDDSALYLCASSSPTPGGSEAFFGQGTRLTVV.

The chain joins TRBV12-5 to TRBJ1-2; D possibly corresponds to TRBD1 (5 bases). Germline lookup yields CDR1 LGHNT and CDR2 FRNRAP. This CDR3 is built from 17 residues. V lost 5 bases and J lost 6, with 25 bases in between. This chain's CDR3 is CASGQMSGGGYTDGYTF. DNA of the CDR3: TGTGCTAGTGGTCAAATGTCTGGGGGAGGGTACACCGATGGCTACACCTTC. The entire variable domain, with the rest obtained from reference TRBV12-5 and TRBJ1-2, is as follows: DARVTQTPRHKVTEMGQEVTMRCQPILGHNTVFWYRQTMMQGLELLAYFRNRAPLDDSGMPKDRFSAEMPDATLATLKIQPSEPRDSAVYFCASGQMSGGGYTDGYTFGSGTRLTVV.

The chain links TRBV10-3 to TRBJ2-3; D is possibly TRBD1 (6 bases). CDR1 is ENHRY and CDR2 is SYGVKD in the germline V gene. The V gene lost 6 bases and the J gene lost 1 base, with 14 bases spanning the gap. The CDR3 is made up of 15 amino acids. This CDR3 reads CAIRAQGKGTDTQYF. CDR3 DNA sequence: TGTGCCATCAGGGCGCAGGGGAAAGGCACAGATACGCAGTATTTT.

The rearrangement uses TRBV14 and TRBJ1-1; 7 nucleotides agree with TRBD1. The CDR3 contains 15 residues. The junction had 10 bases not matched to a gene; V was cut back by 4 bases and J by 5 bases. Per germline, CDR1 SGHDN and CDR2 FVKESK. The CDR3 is CASSPGRGHWTEAFF. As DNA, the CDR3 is TGTGCCAGCAGCCCAGGAAGGGGGCATTGGACTGAAGCTTTCTTT.

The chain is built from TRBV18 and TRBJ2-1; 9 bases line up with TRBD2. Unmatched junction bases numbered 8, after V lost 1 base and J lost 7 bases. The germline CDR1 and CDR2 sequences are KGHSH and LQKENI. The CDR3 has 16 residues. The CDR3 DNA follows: TGTGCCAGCTCACCACGGCCTAGCGGGGACCCTAATGAGCAGTTCTTC. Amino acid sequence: CASSPRPSGDPNEQFF.

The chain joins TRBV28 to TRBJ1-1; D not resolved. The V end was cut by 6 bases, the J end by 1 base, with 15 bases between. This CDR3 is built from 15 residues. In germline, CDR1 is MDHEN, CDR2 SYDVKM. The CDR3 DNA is TGTGCCAGCAGAGAATCGCTAGGCCAGAACACTGAAGCTTTCTTT. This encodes CASRESLGQNTEAFF.

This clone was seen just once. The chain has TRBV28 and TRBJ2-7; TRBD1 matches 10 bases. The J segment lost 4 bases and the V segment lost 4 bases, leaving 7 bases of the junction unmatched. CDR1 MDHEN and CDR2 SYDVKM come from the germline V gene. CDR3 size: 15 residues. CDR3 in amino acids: CASSWDRGVIYEQYF. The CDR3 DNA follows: TGTGCCAGCAGTTGGGACAGGGGCGTAATTTACGAGCAGTACTTC.

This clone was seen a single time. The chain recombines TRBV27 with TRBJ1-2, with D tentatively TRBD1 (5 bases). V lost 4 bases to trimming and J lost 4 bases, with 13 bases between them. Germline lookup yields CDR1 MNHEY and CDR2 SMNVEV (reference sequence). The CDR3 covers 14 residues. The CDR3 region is CASSSAQGPYGYTF. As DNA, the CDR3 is TGTGCCAGCAGTTCCGCCCAGGGTCCCTATGGCTACACCTTC.

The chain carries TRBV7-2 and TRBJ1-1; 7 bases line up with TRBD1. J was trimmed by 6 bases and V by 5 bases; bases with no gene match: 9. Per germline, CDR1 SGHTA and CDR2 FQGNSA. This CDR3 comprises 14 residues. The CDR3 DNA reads TGTGCCAGCAGCCCACACCATAGGGGGCCTGAAGCTTTCTTT. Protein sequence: CASSPHHRGPEAFF.

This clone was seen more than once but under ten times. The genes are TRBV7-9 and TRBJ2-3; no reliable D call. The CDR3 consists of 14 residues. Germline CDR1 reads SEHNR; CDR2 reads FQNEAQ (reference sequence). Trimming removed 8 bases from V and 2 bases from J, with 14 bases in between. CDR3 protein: CASDGGDPTDTQYF. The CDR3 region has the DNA TGTGCCAGCGATGGCGGAGACCCCACAGATACGCAGTATTTT.

The CDR3 region is CASSYRGPYPTDTQYF. CDR3 coding DNA: TGTGCCAGCAGTTACAGGGGGCCCTATCCCACAGATACGCAGTATTTT. This chain joins TRBV6-5 and TRBJ2-3; the match to TRBD1 covers 7 bases. CDR1 is MNHEY and CDR2 is SVGAGI in the germline V gene. The V gene end was trimmed by 2 bases and the J gene end by 2 bases; junction bases not matched to a gene: 7. The CDR3 is made up of 16 amino acids.

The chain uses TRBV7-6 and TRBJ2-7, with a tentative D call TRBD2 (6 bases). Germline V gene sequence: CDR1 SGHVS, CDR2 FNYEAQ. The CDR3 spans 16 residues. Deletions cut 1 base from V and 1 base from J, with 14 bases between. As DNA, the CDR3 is TGTGCCAGCAGCTTAGAGGCAGGACTAAAGTCCTACGAGCAGTACTTC. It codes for CASSLEAGLKSYEQYF.

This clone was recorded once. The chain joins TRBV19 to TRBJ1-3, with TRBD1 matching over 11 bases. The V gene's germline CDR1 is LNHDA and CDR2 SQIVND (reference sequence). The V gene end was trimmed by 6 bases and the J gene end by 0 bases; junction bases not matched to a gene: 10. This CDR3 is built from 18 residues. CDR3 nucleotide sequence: TGTGCCAGTAGACTTGCCCCGGGACAGGGGGACTCTGGAAACACCATATATTTT. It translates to CASRLAPGQGDSGNTIYF.

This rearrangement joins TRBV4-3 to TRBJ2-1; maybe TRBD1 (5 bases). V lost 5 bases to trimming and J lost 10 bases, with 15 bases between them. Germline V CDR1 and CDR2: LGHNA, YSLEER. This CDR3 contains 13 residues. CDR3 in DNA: TGCGCCAGCAGCTCAGGGCTTCGCGCCGAGCAGTTCTTC. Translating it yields CASSSGLRAEQFF.

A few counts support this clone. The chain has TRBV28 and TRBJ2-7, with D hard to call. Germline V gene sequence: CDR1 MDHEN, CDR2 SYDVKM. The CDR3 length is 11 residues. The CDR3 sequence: CAPELSYEQYF. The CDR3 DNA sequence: TGTGCTCCTGAGCTCTCCTACGAGCAGTACTTC.

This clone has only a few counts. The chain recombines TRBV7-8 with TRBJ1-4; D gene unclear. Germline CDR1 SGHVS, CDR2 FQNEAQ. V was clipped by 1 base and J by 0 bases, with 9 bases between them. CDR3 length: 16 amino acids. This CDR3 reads CASSLEVVATNEKLFF. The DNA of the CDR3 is TGTGCCAGCAGCTTAGAAGTAGTTGCAACTAATGAAAAACTGTTTTTT.

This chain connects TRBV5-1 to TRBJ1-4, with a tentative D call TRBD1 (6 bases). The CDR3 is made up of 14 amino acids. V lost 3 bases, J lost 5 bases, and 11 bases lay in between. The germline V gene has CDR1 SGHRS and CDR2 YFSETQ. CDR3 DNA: TGCGCCAGCAGCTACTCAGGGGCCAATGAAAAACTGTTTTTT. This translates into CASSYSGANEKLFF.

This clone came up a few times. CDR3: CAWTDSYEQYF. The DNA for the CDR3 is TGTGCCTGGACCGACAGTTACGAGCAGTACTTC. The rearrangement uses TRBV30 and TRBJ2-7, with D possibly matching TRBD1 (5 bases). Trimming shortened V by 4 bases and J by 4 bases, and 8 bases separated the two germline ends. The CDR3 covers 11 residues. Germline V gene data show CDR1 as GTSNPN and CDR2 as SVGIG (reference sequence).

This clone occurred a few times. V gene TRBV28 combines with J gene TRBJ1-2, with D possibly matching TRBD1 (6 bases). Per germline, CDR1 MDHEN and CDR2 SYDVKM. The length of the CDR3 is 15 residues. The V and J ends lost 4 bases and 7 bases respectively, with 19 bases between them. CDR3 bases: TGTGCCAGCAGTTCCACAGGGCGCGGGTACGGTGGCTACACCTTC. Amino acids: CASSSTGRGYGGYTF.

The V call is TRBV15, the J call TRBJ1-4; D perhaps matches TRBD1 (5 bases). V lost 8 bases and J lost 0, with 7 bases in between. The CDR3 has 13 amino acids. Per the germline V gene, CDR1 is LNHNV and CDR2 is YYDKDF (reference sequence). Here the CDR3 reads CATGQTTNEKLFF. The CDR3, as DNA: TGTGCCACCGGACAAACAACTAATGAAAAACTGTTTTTT.

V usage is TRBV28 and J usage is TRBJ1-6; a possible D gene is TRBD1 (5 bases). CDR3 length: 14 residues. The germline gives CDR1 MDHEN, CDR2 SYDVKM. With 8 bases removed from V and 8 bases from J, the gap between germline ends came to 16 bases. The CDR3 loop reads CASGGTAPHSPLHF. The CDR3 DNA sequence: TGTGCCAGCGGAGGGACTGCGCCGCATTCACCCCTCCACTTT. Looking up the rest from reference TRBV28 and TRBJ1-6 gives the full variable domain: DVKVTQSSRYLVKRTGEKVFLECVQDMDHENMFWYRQDPGLGLRLIYFSYDVKMKEKGDIPEGYSVSREKKERFSLILESASTNQTSMYLCASGGTAPHSPLHFGNGTRLTVT.

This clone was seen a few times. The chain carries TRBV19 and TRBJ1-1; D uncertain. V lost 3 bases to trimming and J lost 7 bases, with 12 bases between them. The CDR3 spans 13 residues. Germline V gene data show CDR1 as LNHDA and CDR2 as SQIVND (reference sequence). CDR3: CASSIGLGVEAFF. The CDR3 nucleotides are TGTGCCAGTAGTATCGGGCTGGGAGTTGAAGCTTTCTTT.

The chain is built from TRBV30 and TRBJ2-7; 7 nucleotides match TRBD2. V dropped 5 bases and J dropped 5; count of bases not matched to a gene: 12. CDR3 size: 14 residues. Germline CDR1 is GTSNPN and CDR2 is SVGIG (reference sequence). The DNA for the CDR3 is TGTGCCTGGGCCCCTCCCGGGAGGCCCAACGAGCAGTACTTC. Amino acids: CAWAPPGRPNEQYF.

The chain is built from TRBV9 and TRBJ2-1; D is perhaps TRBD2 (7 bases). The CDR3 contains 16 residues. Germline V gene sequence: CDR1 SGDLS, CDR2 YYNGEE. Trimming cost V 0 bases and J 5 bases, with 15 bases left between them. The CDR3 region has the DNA TGTGCCAGCAGCGTAGGGTGGCGGGGGCCCCACAATGAGCAGTTCTTC. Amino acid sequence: CASSVGWRGPHNEQFF.

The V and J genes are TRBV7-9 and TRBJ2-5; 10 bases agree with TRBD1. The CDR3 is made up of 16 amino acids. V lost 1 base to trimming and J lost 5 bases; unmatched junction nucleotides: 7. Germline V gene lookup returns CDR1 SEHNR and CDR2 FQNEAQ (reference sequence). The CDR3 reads CASSLVRQGAWETQYF. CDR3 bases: TGTGCCAGCAGCTTAGTGAGACAGGGGGCGTGGGAGACCCAGTACTTC.

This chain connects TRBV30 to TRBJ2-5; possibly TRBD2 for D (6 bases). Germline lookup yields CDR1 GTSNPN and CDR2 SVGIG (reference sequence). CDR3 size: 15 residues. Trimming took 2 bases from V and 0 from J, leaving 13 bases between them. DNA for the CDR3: TGTGCCTGGAGTACTTCCCGGGAGTACCAAGAGACCCAGTACTTC. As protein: CAWSTSREYQETQYF. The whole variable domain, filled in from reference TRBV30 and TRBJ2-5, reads SQTIHQWPATLVQPVGSPLSLECTVEGTSNPNLYWYRQAAGRGLQLLFYSVGIGQISSEVPQNLSASRPQDRQFILSSKKLLLSDSGFYLCAWSTSREYQETQYFGPGTRLLVL.

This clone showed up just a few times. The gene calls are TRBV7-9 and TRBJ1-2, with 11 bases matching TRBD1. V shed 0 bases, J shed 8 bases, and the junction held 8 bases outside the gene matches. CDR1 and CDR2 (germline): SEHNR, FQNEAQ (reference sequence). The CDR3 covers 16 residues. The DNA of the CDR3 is TGTGCCAGCAGCTTAGCGGCCGGACAGGGGGCGAGGGGCTACACCTTC. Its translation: CASSLAAGQGARGYTF.

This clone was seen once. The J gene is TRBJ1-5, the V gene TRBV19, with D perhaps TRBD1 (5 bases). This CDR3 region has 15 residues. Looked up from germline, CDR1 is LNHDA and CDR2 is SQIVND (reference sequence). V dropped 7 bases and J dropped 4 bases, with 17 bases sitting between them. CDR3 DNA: TGTGCCAGTAACTATGGACATCTCGGAAATCAGCCCCAGCATTTT. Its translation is CASNYGHLGNQPQHF.

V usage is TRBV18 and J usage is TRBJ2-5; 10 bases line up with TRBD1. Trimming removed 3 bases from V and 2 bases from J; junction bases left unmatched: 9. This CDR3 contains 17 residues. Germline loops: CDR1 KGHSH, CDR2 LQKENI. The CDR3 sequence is CASSPLPGQGYQETQYF. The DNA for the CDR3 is TGTGCCAGCTCACCGCTACCGGGACAGGGGTATCAAGAGACCCAGTACTTC.